This TCR beta chain emerged from a study of blood T cell repertoires in COVID-19 (dated by TCRdb to about 2020). Study-wide context: Collaborator samples came from the United States, Italy and Spain and covered acute and convalescent phases of COVID-19. The prospective study material was composed of cDNA or gDNA derived from T cells, B-cell-depleted T cells, or PBMCs. Subjects who had been exposed to COVID-19, were actively infected with it, or had recovered from it provided the deeply sampled blood TCRbeta repertoires that made up the dataset. The repertoires were released in a freely available public database intended as a resource for research on the immune response to SARS-CoV-2. The samples were drawn from two sources: the first 160 participants of the ongoing ImmuneRACE study, and 950 to 1,500 subjects contributed by 6 global collaborators. A de-identified subject ID, COVID-19 status, age in years and sex were almost always included in the sample metadata. Where available, HLA class I and class II types were taken from metadata supplied by the sample provider and were not determined by assay-based typing. Broad study findings and their caveats: Clinical and demographic metadata were provided uncurated, with the amount varying by source and participant.

Turning to this clone: Its antigen is currently not known. Base qualities are not recorded, but no much larger clone differs from it by a single base.

Each collaborating institution followed its own protocols to collect whole blood in K2EDTA tubes. For TCRbeta analysis, collaborators shipped samples in one of three forms: frozen whole blood, isolated PBMCs, or DNA extracted from either of those sample types. Ends trimmed: V by 4 bases, J by 3 bases; bases unmatched to a gene: 4. The CDR3 spans 15 residues, from the cysteine through the phenylalanine. The CDR3 DNA has 45 bases and is translated from base 1. Reading the germline V gene gives CDR1 SGHDT and CDR2 YYEEEE. TCRbeta CDR3 regions were amplified from genomic DNA by means of the immunoSEQ Assay, a bias-controlled multiplex PCR. Per the authors' processing: The number of nucleated cells in each sample was estimated by amplification of reference gene primers within the assay. To quantify the absolute abundance of each unique TCRbeta CDR3 rearrangement, sequence reads were collapsed and filtered. Productive Simpson clonality was computed per sample as the square root of Simpson's diversity index over productive rearrangements. This is the immuneACCESS table as TCRdb keeps it, with only in-frame sequences that have V and J called. A part of the clones is gone; compared with another copy, unresolved V genes explain less than half, and the rest is unexplained. V and J calls and clone size come straight from that table; D and trimming were deduced from the DNA. Across this sample there are about 200,000 clones, with 81% seen only once. The ten largest clones take up approximately 7.9% of the sample.

The TCR originated in a woman of 80 years or more with acute or convalescent COVID-19. The sequence is built from TRBV5-6 and TRBJ2-2; the central 9 bases match TRBD1. The sequencing sample was made of peripheral blood. The base sequence is TGTGCCAGCAGCCTGGACAGGGGATACACCGGGGAGCTGTTTTTT. The translation is CASSLDRGYTGELFF.